This T cell receptor (beta chain) was obtained from a study of cytotoxic CD8 clonotypes in ibrutinib-treated CLL. The wider study: The study included some 10 relapsed/refractory and 15 treatment-naive patients; 17 had IGHV unmutated disease. Partial response was seen in around 24 patients and complete response in 2; after median 68 months, around 14 stayed remitted, 12 progressed.

Whole-study findings and limits: Samples from sustained-remission and progressing patients were taken at different times. On treatment, the uncommon public clonotypes contracted or remained stable.

The assay was immunoSEQ multiplex PCR, and TCRdb's table has in-frame clones only and misses some. The table includes around 140,000 clones, around 76% detected once. The CDR3 is made up of 13 amino acids. Trimming took off 10 bases at V and 5 bases at J, with 14 bases between the two ends. Germline lookup yields CDR1 MNHEY and CDR2 SMNVEV (reference sequence). Turning to this clone: Its antigen is as yet unknown.

The chain combines TRBV27 with TRBJ2-2; D is possibly TRBD1 or TRBD2 (6 bases each). The clonotype was recovered from a human donor with chronic lymphocytic leukemia. This sample comprised PBMCs, obtained after 24 months of ibrutinib treatment. DNA for the CDR3: TGTGCCACTAGCTGGAGGGGGACCGGGGAGCTGTTTTTT. Translated, it gives CATSWRGTGELFF.